This entry lists 13 T cell receptor beta chains sequenced from one sample in a study of cytomegalovirus exposure and HLA in healthy donors. In the PCR, 60 Vbeta and 13 Jbeta primers were used. Measured with immunoSEQ multiplex PCR; TCRdb has only the in-frame clones, and not every one. The sample has about 210,000 clones, around 78% seen once. The specimen was PBMCs. These receptors came from a woman younger than 45 in good health and CMV-seropositive.

This clone occurred once. This chain uses TRBV2 with TRBJ2-3, with D possibly matching TRBD2 (5 bases). The germline V gene encodes CDR1 SNHLY and CDR2 FYNNEI. CDR3 size: 15 residues. Trimming stripped 1 base from V and 6 bases from J, with 14 bases between. CDR3 amino acids: CASSEVADSRDTQYF. The CDR3 DNA sequence: TGTGCCAGCAGTGAAGTTGCGGACTCAAGGGATACGCAGTATTTT.

This clone was observed a handful of times. The genes are TRBV11-2 and TRBJ2-3; weak D call: TRBD2 (6 bases). The CDR3 length is 16 residues. Trimming took 1 base from V and 6 from J, leaving 17 bases between them. The V gene's germline CDR1 is SGHAT and CDR2 FQNNGV. The CDR3 spells CASSLGLDLRVDTQYF. DNA of the CDR3: TGTGCCAGCAGCTTAGGACTAGACCTACGGGTCGATACGCAGTATTTT.

The rearrangement joins TRBV5-1 to TRBJ1-2; D may be TRBD1 (5 bases). The V end was cut by 0 bases, the J end by 8 bases, with 14 bases between. The CDR3 length is 14 residues. From germline, CDR1 is SGHRS and CDR2 YFSETQ. The CDR3 DNA reads as TGCGCCAGCAGCTTGGGGCAGCCCGGGGGAGGCTACACCTTC. Translated, it gives CASSLGQPGGGYTF.

This chain joins TRBV5-1 and TRBJ2-2; TRBD2 aligns across 11 bases. J gave up 6 bases and V 7 bases, and 11 bases lay outside the gene matches. CDR1 is SGHRS, CDR2 YFSETQ, per germline. The CDR3 consists of 16 residues. CDR3 residues: CASQCCGLAGAGELFF. CDR3 nucleotide sequence: TGCGCCAGCCAGTGTTGTGGACTAGCGGGTGCCGGGGAGCTGTTTTTT. Variable domain in full (rest from reference TRBV5-1 and TRBJ2-2): KAGVTQTPRYLIKTRGQQVTLSCSPISGHRSVSWYQQTPGQGLQFLFEYFSETQRNKGNFPGRFSGRQFSNSRSEMNVSTLELGDSALYLCASQCCGLAGAGELFFGEGSRLTVL.

This clone was seen just once. This chain joins TRBV28 and TRBJ1-2, with TRBD1 as a possible D gene (5 bases). V lost 0 bases and J lost 2, with 10 bases in between. The CDR3 totals 15 residues. Germline-derived CDR1 and CDR2 are MDHEN and SYDVKM. CDR3 protein: CASSLWGGRNYGYTF. CDR3 DNA sequence: TGTGCCAGCAGTTTATGGGGGGGACGAAACTATGGCTACACCTTC.

The chain combines TRBV18 with TRBJ1-1, with TRBD1 matching 8 bases. J was trimmed by 5 bases and V by 3 bases; bases with no gene match: 8. The CDR3 runs 15 residues. Germline CDR1 is KGHSH and CDR2 is LQKENI. The DNA of the CDR3 is TGTGCCAGCTCACCCCGGACAGGGAGGTTTACTGAAGCTTTCTTT. It specifies CASSPRTGRFTEAFF.

The rearrangement uses TRBV4-3 and TRBJ1-5; TRBD1 agrees at 7 bases. CDR3 length equals 15 residues. Germline-derived CDR1 and CDR2 are LGHNA and YSLEER. Trimming at V came to 4 bases and at J to 6 bases, leaving 9 bases not matched to a gene. Written as DNA, the CDR3 is TGCGCCAGCAGCCCGGGACAGACAAACGTTCAGCCCCAGCATTTT. Protein: CASSPGQTNVQPQHF.

This chain joins TRBV28 and TRBJ1-2; no reliable D call. Trimming took off 3 bases at V and 0 bases at J, with 8 bases between the two ends. Looked up from germline, CDR1 is MDHEN and CDR2 is SYDVKM. The CDR3 is 14 amino acids. The CDR3 DNA reads TGTGCCAGCAGTTTGCCAGGAACTAACTATGGCTACACCTTC. Translating gives CASSLPGTNYGYTF.

This clone showed up just a few times. This sequence joins TRBV30 and TRBJ1-4; 7 bases line up with TRBD1. The germline V gene encodes CDR1 GTSNPN and CDR2 SVGIG (reference sequence). The J segment lost 7 bases and the V segment lost 3 bases, leaving 11 bases of the junction unmatched. CDR3 length: 15 residues. DNA of the CDR3: TGTGCCTGGAGCGATTCCGGGACAGACCTTGAAAAACTGTTTTTT. Translating gives CAWSDSGTDLEKLFF.

The table lists this clone with a few counts. This chain joins TRBV30 and TRBJ1-4; unclear D gene. The CDR3 is made up of 13 amino acids. Trimming shortened V by 2 bases and J by 2 bases, and 6 bases separated the two germline ends. Germline assignment: CDR1 GTSNPN and CDR2 SVGIG (reference sequence). The CDR3 spells CAWSRGTNEKLFF. The DNA for the CDR3 is TGTGCCTGGAGTCGGGGTACTAATGAAAAACTGTTTTTT.

Details on this clone: Other nucleotide sequences from this sample produce the same CDR3. CDR3 DNA sequence: TGTGCCAGCAGCTTAGTCGGGACAGGGGAGGAGACCCAGTACTTC. Amino acid sequence: CASSLVGTGEETQYF. The rearrangement uses TRBV7-2 and TRBJ2-5; 10 bases match TRBD1. The trim removed 1 base at V and 5 bases at J, leaving 4 bases unmatched. CDR1 is SGHTA and CDR2 is FQGNSA in the germline V gene. CDR3 length: 15 residues. The full variable domain, rest sourced from reference TRBV7-2 and TRBJ2-5, is GAGVSQSPSNKVTEKGKDVELRCDPISGHTALYWYRQSLGQGLEFLIYFQGNSAPDKSGLPSDRFSAERTGGSVSTLTIQRTQQEDSAVYLCASSLVGTGEETQYFGPGTRLLVL.

The rearrangement uses TRBV6-1 and TRBJ2-7; TRBD1 might be the D (6 bases). The V end lost 7 bases, the J end lost 0 bases, and 16 bases lay between the germline ends. The CDR3 length is 15 residues. Looked up from germline, CDR1 is MNHNS and CDR2 is SASEGT. The CDR3 DNA sequence: TGTGCCAGCATATACAGGGTTAGGAGCTCCTACGAGCAGTACTTC. Amino acid sequence: CASIYRVRSSYEQYF.

The J gene is TRBJ2-4, the V gene TRBV5-1; D is perhaps TRBD1 (7 bases). CDR1 and CDR2 (germline): SGHRS, YFSETQ. The CDR3 contains 16 residues. V was pared by 2 bases and J by 0 bases, with 12 bases between. The CDR3 here is CASSFAGGLAKNIQYF. Here the CDR3 DNA reads TGCGCCAGCAGCTTCGCAGGGGGACTAGCCAAAAACATTCAGTACTTC. The variable domain in full, completed from reference TRBV5-1 and TRBJ2-4, reads KAGVTQTPRYLIKTRGQQVTLSCSPISGHRSVSWYQQTPGQGLQFLFEYFSETQRNKGNFPGRFSGRQFSNSRSEMNVSTLELGDSALYLCASSFAGGLAKNIQYFGAGTRLSVL.